In its sample, the clone carrying this T cell receptor (beta chain) was seen a few times. As yet, its antigen is unknown. This sample was taken from a study of cytomegalovirus exposure and HLA in healthy donors. Study-level findings and limits: Most of the CMV-associated TCR beta chains (in a later analysis) appeared to be HLA-restricted. Association of a missense DCLRE1C variant with TCR beta V- and J-gene trimming was reported in a later analysis. In an earlier analysis, in approximately 630 donors, most V segments appeared productive either ~87% or ~30% of the time. Both high specificity and high sensitivity reportedly marked the classifier's diagnosis of cytomegalovirus status.

V was clipped by 6 bases and J by 3 bases; unmatched bases: 8. The CDR3 extends over 16 amino acids. CDR1 is LNHDA, CDR2 SQIVND, per germline (reference sequence). It was with 60 Vbeta and 13 Jbeta primers that the PCR ran. Using immunoSEQ multiplex PCR, the repertoire was profiled, and TCRdb retains in-frame clones only, with some absent. The sample carries about 94,000 clones, 7.6% recorded once. This clonotype was sampled from a man in his forties or fifties in good health and CMV-seronegative. This chain joins TRBV19 and TRBJ2-2, with TRBD2 identical over 9 bases. Sequenced material: PBMCs. The CDR3 loop is CASSPGASGDTGELFF. CDR3 coding DNA: TGTGCCAGTAGCCCTGGTGCTAGCGGGGACACCGGGGAGCTGTTTTTT.